This T cell receptor (beta chain) was captured in a study of resident and recirculating memory T cells in vitiligo. This CDR3 is built from 17 residues. Per germline, CDR1 MNHEY and CDR2 SMNVEV (reference sequence). The V and J ends lost 6 bases and 0 bases, in that order; junction bases with no gene match: 6. The assay was immunoSEQ multiplex PCR, and TCRdb's table has in-frame clones only and misses some. The repertoire holds approximately 69,000 clones, with roughly nine tenths as singletons. The chain joins TRBV27 to TRBJ1-5; 12 bases are a match to TRBD1. Sequenced sample: blood. This clonotype was obtained from a male donor with vitiligo. In nucleotides, the CDR3 is TGTGCCAGCAGAGGGACAGGGGGCGGCTATAGCAATCAGCCCCAGCATTTT. This sequence encodes CASRGTGGGYSNQPQHF.